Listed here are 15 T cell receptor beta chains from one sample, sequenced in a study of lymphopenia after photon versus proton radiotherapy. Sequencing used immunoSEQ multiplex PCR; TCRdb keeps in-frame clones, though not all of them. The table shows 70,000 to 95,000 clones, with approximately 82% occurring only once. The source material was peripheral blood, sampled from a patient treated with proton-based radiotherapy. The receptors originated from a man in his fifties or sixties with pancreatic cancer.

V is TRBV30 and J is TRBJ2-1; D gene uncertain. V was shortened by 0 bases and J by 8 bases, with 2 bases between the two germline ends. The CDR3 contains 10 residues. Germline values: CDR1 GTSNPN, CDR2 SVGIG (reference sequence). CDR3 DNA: TGTGCCTGGAGTGTGGATGAGCAGTTCTTC. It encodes CAWSVDEQFF.

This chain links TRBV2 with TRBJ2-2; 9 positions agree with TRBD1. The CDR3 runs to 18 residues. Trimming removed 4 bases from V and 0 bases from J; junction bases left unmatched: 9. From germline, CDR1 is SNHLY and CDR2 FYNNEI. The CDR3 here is CASSGGRTGVSNTGELFF. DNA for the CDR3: TGTGCCAGCAGTGGGGGACGGACAGGGGTATCGAACACCGGGGAGCTGTTTTTT. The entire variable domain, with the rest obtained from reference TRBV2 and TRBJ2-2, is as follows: EPEVTQTPSHQVTQMGQEVILRCVPISNHLYFYWYRQILGQKVEFLVSFYNNEISEKSEIFDDQFSVERPDGSNFTLKIRSTKLEDSAMYFCASSGGRTGVSNTGELFFGEGSRLTVL.

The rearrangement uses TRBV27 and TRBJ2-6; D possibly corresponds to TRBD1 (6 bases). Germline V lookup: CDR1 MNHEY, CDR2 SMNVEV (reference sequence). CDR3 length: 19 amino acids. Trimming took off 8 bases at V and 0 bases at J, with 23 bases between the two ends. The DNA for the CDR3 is TGTGCCAGCGCCCCTTTCGTCAGGGGTACCAGCTCTGGGGCCAACGTCCTGACTTTC. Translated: CASAPFVRGTSSGANVLTF.

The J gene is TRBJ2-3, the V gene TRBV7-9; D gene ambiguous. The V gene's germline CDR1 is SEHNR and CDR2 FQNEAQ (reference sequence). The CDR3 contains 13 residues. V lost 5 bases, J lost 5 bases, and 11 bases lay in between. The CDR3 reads CASSPYLGDTQYF. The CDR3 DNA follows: TGTGCCAGCAGCCCCTACTTGGGAGATACGCAGTATTTT.

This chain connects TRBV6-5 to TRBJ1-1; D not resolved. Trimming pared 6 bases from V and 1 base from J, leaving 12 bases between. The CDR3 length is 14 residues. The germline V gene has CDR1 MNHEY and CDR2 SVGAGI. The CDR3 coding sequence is TGTGCCAGCAGGGGATTAACAAGGAACACTGAAGCTTTCTTT. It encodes CASRGLTRNTEAFF.

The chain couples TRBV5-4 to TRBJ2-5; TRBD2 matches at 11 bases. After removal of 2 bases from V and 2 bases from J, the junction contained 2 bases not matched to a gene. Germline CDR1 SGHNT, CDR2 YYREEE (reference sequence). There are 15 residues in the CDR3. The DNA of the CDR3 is TGTGCCAGCAGCTTAGGGACTAGCGGACAAGAGACCCAGTACTTC. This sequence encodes CASSLGTSGQETQYF.

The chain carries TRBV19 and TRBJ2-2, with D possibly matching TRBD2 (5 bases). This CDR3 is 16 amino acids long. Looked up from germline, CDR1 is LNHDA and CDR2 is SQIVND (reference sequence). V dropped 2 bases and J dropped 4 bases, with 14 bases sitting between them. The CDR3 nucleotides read TGTGCCAGTAGTATAATGCCGGGATCGCCCACCGGGGAGCTGTTTTTT. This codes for CASSIMPGSPTGELFF. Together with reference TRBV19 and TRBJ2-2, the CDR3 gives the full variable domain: DGGITQSPKYLFRKEGQNVTLSCEQNLNHDAMYWYRQDPGQGLRLIYYSQIVNDFQKGDIAEGYSVSREKKESFPLTVTSAQKNPTAFYLCASSIMPGSPTGELFFGEGSRLTVL.

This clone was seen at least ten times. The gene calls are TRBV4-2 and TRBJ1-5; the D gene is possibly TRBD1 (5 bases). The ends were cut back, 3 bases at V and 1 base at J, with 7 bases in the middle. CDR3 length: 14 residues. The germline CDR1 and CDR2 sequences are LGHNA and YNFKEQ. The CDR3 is CASSQGPSNQPQHF. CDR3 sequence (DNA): TGTGCCAGCAGCCAGGGGCCCAGCAATCAGCCCCAGCATTTT.

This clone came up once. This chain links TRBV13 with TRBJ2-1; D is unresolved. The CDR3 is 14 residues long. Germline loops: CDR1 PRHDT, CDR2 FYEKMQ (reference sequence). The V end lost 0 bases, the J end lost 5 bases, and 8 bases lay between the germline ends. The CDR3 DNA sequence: TGTGCCAGCAGCTTAGGGTGGTCTGACAATGAGCAGTTCTTC. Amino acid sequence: CASSLGWSDNEQFF.

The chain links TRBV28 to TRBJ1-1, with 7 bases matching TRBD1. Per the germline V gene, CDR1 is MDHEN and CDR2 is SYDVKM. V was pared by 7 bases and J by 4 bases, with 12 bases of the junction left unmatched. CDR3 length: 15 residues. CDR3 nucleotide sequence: TGTGCCAGCATCCCATCACAGGGGATTTTCACTGAAGCTTTCTTT. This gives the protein CASIPSQGIFTEAFF.

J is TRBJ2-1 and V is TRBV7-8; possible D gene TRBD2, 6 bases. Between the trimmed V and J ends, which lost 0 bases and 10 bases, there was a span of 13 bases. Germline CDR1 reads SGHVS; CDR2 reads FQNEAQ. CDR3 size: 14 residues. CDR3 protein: CASSLARGEREQFF. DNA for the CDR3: TGTGCCAGCAGCTTAGCGCGGGGTGAGCGGGAGCAGTTCTTC.

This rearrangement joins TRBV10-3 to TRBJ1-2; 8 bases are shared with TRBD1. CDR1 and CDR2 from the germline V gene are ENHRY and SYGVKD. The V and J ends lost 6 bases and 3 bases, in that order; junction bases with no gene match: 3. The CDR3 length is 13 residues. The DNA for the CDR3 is TGTGCCATCAGCTCACAGGGGGACTATGGCTACACCTTC. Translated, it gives CAISSQGDYGYTF.

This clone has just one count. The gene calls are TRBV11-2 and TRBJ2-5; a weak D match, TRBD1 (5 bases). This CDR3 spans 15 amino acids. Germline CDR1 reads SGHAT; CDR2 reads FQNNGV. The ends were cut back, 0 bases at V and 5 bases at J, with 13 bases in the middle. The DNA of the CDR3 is TGTGCCAGCAGCTTAGACACTGGGGCGCGGGAGACCCAGTACTTC. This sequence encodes CASSLDTGARETQYF.

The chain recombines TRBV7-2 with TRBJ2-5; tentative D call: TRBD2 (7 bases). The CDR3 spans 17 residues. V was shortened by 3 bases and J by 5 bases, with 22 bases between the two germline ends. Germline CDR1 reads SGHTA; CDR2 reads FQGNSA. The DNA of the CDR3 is TGTGCCAGCAGCTTCTATAGTGGGGGGGCAAGGAAGGAGACCCAGTACTTC. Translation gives CASSFYSGGARKETQYF.

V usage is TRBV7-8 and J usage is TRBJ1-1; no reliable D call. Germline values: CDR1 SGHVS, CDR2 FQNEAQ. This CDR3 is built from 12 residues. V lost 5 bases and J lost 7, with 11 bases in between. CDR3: CASSLHLGEAFF. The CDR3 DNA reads TGTGCCAGCAGCCTTCATCTCGGTGAAGCTTTCTTT.